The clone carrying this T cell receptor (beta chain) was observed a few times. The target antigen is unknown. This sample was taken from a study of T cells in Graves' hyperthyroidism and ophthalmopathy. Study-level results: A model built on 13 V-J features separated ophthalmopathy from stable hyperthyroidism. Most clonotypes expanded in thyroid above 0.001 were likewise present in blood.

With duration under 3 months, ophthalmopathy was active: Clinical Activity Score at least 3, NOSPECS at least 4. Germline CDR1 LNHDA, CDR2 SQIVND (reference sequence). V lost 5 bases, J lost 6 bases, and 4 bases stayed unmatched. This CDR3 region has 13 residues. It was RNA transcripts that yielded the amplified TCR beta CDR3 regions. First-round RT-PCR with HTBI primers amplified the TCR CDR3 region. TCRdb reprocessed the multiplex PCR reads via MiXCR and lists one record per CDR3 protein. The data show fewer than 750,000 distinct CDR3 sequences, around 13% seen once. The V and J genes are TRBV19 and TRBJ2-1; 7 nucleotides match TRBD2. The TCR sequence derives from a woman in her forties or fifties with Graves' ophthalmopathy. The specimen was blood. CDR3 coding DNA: TGTGCCAGTAGTGTTGGGACTATCAATGAGCAGTTCTTC. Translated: CASSVGTINEQFF.